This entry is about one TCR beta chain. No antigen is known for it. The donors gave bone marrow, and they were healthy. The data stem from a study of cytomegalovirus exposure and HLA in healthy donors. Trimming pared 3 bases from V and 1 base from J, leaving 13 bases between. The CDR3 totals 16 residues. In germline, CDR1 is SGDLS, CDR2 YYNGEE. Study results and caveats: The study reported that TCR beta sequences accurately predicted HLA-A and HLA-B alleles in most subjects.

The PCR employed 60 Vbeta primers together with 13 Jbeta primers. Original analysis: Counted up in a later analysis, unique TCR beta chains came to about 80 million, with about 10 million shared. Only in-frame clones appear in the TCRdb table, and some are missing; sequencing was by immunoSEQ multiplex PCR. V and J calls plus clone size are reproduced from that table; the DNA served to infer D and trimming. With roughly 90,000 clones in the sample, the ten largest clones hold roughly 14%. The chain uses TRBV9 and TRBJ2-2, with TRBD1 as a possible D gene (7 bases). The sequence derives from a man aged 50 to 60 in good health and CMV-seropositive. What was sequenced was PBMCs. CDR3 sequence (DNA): TGTGCCAGCAGCGCCAACAGGGGAGGGAACACCGGGGAGCTGTTTTTT. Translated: CASSANRGGNTGELFF.